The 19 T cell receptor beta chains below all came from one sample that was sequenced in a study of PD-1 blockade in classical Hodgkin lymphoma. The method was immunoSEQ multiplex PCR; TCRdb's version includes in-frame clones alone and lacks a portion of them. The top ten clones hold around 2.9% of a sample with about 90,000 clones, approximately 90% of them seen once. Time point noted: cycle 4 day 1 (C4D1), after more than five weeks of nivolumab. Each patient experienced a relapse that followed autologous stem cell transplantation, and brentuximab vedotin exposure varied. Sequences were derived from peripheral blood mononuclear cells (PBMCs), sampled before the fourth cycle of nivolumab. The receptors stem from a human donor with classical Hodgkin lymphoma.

The CDR3 is CASSRGLAEINEQFF. CDR3 DNA sequence: TGTGCCAGCAGCCGGGGACTAGCGGAAATAAATGAGCAGTTCTTC. The chain couples TRBV11-2 to TRBJ2-1; 11 positions match TRBD2. The CDR3 consists of 15 residues. Losses at the gene ends were 5 bases for V and 7 bases for J; bases not matched to a gene: 7. The germline V gene encodes CDR1 SGHAT and CDR2 FQNNGV.

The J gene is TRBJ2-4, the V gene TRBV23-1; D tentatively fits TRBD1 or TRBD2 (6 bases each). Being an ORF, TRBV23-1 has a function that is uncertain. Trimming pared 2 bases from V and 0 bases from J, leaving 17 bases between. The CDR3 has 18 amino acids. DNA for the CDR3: TGCGCCAGCAGTCAACCCGGGGGCGGCGTTATAGCCAAAAACATTCAGTACTTC. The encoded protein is CASSQPGGGVIAKNIQYF.

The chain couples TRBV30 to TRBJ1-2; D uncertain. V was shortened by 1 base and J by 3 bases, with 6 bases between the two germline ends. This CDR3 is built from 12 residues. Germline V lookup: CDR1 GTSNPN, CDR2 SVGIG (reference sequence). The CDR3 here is CAWSGTDYGYTF. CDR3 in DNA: TGTGCCTGGAGTGGTACTGACTATGGCTACACCTTC.

The CDR3 region is CASSLLGGPADYGYTF. The CDR3 nucleotides are TGTGCCAGCAGCCTGCTGGGGGGACCAGCGGACTATGGCTACACCTTC. The chain uses TRBV7-9 and TRBJ1-2; TRBD1 is a possible D gene (5 bases). The ends were cut back, 5 bases at V and 3 bases at J, with 19 bases in the middle. This CDR3 contains 16 residues. Germline V CDR1 and CDR2: SEHNR, FQNEAQ (reference sequence).

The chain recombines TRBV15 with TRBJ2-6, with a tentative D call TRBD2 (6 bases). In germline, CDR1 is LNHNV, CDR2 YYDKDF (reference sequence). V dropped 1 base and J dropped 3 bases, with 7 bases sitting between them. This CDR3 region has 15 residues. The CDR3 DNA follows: TGTGCCACCAGCAGAGCCGGGGGTGGGGCCAACGTCCTGACTTTC. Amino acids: CATSRAGGGANVLTF. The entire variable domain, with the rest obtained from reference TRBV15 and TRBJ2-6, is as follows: DAMVIQNPRYQVTQFGKPVTLSCSQTLNHNVMYWYQQKSSQAPKLLFHYYDKDFNNEADTPDNFQSRRPNTSFCFLDIRSPGLGDTAMYLCATSRAGGGANVLTFGAGSRLTVL.

Here the CDR3 reads CASSLNTGELFF. In DNA, the CDR3 is TGTGCCAGCAGCCTAAACACCGGGGAGCTGTTTTTT. The chain recombines TRBV11-3 with TRBJ2-2; D not certain. Germline V lookup: CDR1 SGHNT, CDR2 YENEEA. The ends were cut back, 5 bases at V and 2 bases at J, with 3 bases in the middle. This CDR3 comprises 12 residues.

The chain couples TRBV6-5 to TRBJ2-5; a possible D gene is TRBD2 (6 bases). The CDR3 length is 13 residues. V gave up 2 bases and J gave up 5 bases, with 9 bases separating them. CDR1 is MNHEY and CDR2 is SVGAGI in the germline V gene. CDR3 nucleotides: TGTGCCAGCAGTTACGAAGGGAGGGAGACCCAGTACTTC. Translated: CASSYEGRETQYF.

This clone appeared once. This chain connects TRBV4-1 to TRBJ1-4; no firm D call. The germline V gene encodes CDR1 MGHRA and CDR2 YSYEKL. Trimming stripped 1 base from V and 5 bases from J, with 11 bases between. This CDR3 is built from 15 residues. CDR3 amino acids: CASSQGTGLNEKLFF. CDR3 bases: TGCGCCAGCAGCCAAGGTACGGGCTTAAATGAAAAACTGTTTTTT.

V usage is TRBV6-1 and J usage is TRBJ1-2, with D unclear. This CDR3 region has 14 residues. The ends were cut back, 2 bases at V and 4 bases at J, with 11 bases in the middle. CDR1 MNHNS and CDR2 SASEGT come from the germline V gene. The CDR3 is CASSERRQFYGYTF. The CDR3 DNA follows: TGTGCCAGCAGTGAAAGGAGGCAGTTCTATGGCTACACCTTC.

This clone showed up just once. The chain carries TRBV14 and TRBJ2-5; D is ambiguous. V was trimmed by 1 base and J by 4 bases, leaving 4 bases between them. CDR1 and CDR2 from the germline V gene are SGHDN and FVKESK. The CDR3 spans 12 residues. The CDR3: CASSQARETQYF. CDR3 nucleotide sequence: TGTGCCAGCAGCCAAGCAAGAGAGACCCAGTACTTC.

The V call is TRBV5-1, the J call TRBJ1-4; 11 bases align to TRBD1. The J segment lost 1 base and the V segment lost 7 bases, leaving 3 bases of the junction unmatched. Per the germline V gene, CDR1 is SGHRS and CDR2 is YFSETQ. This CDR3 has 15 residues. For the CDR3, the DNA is TGCGCCAGCTCGGGGACAGGGGGAACTAATGAAAAACTGTTTTTT. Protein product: CASSGTGGTNEKLFF.

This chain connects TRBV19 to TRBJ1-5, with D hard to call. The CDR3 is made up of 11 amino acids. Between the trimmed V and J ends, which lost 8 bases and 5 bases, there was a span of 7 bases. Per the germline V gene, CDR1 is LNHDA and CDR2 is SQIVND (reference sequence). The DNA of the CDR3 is TGTGCCAGTGGGCGGGATCAGCCCCAGCATTTT. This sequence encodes CASGRDQPQHF.

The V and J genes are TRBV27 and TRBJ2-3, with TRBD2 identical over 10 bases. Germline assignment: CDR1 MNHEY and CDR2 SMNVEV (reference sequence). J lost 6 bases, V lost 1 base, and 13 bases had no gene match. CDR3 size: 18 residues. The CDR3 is CASSLYPNQRGGRDTQYF. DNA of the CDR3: TGTGCCAGCAGTTTATACCCTAATCAGCGGGGGGGCAGGGATACGCAGTATTTT.

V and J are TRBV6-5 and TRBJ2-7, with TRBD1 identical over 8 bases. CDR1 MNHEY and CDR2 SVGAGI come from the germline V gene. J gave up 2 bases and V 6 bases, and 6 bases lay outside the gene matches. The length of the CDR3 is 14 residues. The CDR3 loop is CASRPGQGPYEQYF. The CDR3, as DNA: TGTGCCAGCAGACCTGGACAGGGCCCCTACGAGCAGTACTTC.

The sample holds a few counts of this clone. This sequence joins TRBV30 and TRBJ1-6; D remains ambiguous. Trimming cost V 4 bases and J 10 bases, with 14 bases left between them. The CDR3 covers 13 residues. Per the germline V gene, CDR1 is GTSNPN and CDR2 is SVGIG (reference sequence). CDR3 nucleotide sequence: TGTGCCTGGAAAGATGCGTGGGTCTCACCCCTCCACTTT. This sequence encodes CAWKDAWVSPLHF.

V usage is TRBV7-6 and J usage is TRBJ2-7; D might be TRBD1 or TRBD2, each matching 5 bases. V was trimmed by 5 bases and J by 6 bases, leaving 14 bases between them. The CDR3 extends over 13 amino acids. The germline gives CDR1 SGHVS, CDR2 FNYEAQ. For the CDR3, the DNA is TGTGCCAGCAGCCTATTCGAGGGGCCCGAGCAGTACTTC. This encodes CASSLFEGPEQYF. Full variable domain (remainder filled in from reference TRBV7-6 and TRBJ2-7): GAGVSQSPRYKVTKRGQDVALRCDPISGHVSLYWYRQALGQGPEFLTYFNYEAQQDKSGLPNDRFSAERPEGSISTLTIQRTEQRDSAMYRCASSLFEGPEQYFGPGTRLTVT.

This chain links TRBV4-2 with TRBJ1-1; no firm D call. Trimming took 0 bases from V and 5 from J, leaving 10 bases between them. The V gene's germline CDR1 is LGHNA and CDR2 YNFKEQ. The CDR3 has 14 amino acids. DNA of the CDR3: TGTGCCAGCAGCCAAGAATTGGAGAGTACTGAAGCTTTCTTT. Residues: CASSQELESTEAFF.

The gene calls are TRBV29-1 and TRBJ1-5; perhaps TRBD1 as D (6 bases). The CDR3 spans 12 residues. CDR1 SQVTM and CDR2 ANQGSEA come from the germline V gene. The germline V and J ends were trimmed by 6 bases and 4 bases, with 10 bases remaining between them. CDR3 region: CSVVGQNQPQHF. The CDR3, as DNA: TGCAGCGTAGTCGGACAGAATCAGCCCCAGCATTTT.

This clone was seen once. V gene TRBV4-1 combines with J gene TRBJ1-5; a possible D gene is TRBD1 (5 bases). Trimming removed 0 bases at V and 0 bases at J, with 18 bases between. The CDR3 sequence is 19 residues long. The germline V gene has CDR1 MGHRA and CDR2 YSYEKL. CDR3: CASSQEIAQGSTSNQPQHF. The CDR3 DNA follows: TGCGCCAGCAGCCAAGAAATCGCGCAGGGATCGACTAGCAATCAGCCCCAGCATTTT.